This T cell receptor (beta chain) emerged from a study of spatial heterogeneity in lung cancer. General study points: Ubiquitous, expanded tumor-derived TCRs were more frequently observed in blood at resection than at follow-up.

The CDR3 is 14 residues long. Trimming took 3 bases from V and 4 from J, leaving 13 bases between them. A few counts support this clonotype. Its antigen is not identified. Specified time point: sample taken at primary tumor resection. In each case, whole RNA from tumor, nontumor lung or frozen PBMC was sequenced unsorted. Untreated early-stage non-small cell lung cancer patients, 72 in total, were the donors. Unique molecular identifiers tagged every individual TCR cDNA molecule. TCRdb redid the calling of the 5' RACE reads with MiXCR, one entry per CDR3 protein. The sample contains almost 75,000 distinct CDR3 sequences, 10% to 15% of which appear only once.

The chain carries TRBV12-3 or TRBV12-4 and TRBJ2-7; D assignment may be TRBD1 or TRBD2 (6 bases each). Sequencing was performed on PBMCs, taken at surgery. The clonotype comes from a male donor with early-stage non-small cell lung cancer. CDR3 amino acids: CASSLGGREYEQYF. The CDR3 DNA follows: TGTGCCAGCAGTTTGGGGGGCAGGGAATACGAGCAGTACTTC.